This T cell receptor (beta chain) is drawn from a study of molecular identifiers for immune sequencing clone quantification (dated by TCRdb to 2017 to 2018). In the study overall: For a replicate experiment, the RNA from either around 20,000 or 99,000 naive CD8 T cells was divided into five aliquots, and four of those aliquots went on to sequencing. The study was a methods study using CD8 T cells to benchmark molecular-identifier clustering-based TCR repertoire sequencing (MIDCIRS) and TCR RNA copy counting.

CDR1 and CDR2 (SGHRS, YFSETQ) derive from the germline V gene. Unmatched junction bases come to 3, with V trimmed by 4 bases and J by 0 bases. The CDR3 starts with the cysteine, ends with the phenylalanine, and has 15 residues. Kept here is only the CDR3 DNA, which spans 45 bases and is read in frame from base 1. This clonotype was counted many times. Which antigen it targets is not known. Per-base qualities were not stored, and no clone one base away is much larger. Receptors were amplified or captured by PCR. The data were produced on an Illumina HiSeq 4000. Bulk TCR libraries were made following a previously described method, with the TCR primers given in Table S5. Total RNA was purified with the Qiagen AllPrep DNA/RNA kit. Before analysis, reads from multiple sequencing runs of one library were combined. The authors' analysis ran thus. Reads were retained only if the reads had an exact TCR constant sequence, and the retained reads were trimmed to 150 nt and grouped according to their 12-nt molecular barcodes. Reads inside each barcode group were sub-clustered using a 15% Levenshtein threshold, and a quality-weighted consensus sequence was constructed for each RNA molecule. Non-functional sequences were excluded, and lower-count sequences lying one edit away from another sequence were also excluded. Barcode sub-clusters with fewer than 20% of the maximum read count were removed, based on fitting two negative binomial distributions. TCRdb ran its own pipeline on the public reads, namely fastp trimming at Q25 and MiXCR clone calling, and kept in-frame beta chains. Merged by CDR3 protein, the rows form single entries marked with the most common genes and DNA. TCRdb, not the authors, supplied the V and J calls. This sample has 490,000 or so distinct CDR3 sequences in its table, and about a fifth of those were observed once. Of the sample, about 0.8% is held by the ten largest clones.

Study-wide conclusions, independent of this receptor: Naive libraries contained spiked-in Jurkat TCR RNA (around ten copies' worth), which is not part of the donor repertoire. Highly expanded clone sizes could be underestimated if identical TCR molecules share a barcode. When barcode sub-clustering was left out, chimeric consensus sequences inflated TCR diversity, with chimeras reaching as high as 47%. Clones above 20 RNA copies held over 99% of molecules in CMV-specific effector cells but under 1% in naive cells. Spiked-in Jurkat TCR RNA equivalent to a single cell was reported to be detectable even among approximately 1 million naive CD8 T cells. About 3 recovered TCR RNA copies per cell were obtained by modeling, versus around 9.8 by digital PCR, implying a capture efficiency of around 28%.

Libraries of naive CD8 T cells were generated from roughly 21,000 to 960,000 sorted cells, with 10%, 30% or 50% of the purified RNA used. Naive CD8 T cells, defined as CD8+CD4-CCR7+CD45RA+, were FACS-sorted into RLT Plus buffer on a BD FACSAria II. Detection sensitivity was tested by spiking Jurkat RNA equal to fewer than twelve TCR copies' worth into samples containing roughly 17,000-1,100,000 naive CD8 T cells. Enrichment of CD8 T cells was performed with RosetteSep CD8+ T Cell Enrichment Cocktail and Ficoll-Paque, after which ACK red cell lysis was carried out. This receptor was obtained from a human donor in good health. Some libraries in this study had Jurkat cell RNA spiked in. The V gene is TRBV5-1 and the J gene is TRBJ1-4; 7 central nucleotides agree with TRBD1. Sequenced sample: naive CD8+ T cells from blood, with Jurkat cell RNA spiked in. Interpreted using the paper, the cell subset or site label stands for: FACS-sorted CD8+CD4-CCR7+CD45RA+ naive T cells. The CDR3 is CASSTGQATNEKLFF. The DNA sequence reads TGCGCCAGCAGCACCGGACAGGCAACTAATGAAAAACTGTTTTTT. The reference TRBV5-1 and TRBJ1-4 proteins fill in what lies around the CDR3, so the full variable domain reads KAGVTQTPRYLIKTRGQQVTLSCSPISGHRSVSWYQQTPGQGLQFLFEYFSETQRNKGNFPGRFSGRQFSNSRSEMNVSTLELGDSALYLCASSTGQATNEKLFFGSGTQLSVL.